This T cell receptor (beta chain) was captured by sequencing in a study of spatial heterogeneity in lung cancer. Study-level information: Available PBMC from follow-up, collected a median of around two years after resection, underwent sequencing.

Regarding time point: blood at routine non-recurrence follow-up after resection. The authors sequenced whole RNA from tumor, nontumor lung or frozen PBMC without sorting. Study-wide results and caveats: Relative to follow-up, resection was when ubiquitous expanded tumor TCRs appeared more in blood.

Every TCR cDNA molecule bore a unique molecular identifier. One entry per CDR3 protein, called by TCRdb with MiXCR from the 5' RACE reads. The sample records approximately 56,000 distinct CDR3 sequences, roughly 7.4% being singletons. This clonotype was detected ten times or more. What it binds is not known. The germline CDR1 and CDR2 sequences are SGHRS and YFSETQ. CDR3 length equals 16 residues. J lost 4 bases, V lost 4 bases, and 7 bases had no gene match. The specimen comprised PBMCs, sampled at follow-up. The clonotype was recovered from a female donor with early-stage non-small cell lung cancer. The genes are TRBV5-1 and TRBJ2-2; 10 positions agree with TRBD2. For the CDR3, the DNA is TGCGCCAGCAGCAGGCTAGCGGGAGACCTCACCGGGGAGCTGTTTTTT. Amino acids: CASSRLAGDLTGELFF.